This TCR beta chain was sequenced during a study of cytomegalovirus exposure and HLA in healthy donors. Study information: The 100 to 150 validation repertoires and the 666 first-cohort repertoires shared a platform, a later analysis reported. Study observations and caveats: It was approximately 170 TCR beta chains that were listed as cytomegalovirus-associated. Reported results showed that the classifier diagnosed cytomegalovirus status with high specificity and sensitivity. Under in vitro conditions, three CMV-associated chains were confirmed as specific for CMV antigens.

Note on this clone: What it recognizes is unknown.

The germline V gene encodes CDR1 MNHNY and CDR2 SVGAGI (reference sequence). The CDR3 totals 16 residues. The V segment lost 5 bases and the J segment 8 bases; nucleotides outside the gene matches: 13. TCRdb's table, derived via immunoSEQ multiplex PCR, lists solely in-frame clones and lacks some. The table includes roughly 98,000 clones, roughly 87% detected once. This receptor was taken from a man aged 18 to 29 in good health and CMV-seropositive. The source material was PBMCs. The chain employs TRBV6-6 and TRBJ2-1, with TRBD2 identical over 9 bases. In DNA, the CDR3 is TGTGCCAGCAGTGCCCTTGGGGGTAGCGGGAGCTATGAGCAGTTCTTC. Translating gives CASSALGGSGSYEQFF.